One TCR beta chain is described in this entry. The antigen is not known. For each subset, genomic DNA was distributed in equal portions over several immunoSEQ plates. Generated by immunoSEQ multiplex PCR, the TCRdb table keeps only in-frame clones and is missing some. This sample yields roughly 2,500,000 clones, of which 93% are seen a single time; approximately 0.37% belongs to the top ten. This entry belongs to a study of shared clonotypes between healthy human individuals. Across the study: Researchers drew samples from two women and a few men aged 18 to 49. General study points: Researchers found naive subsets generally carried larger estimated richness than memory subsets.

Germline V gene data show CDR1 as SGHTA and CDR2 as FQGTGA. This CDR3 region has 20 residues. V shed 2 bases and J shed 0 bases, with 23 bases lying between them. Donors comprised only Caucasian adults living in Nashville, Tennessee. Sequencing used naive CD4+ T cells from PBMCs. Regarding subset: CD45RA+ positively selected. The sequence came from a man younger than 35 in good health. Some clones in this sample may be carry-over from other donors' samples. The rearrangement joins TRBV7-3 to TRBJ2-1; D is undetermined. This chain's CDR3 is CASSLAAAAATPSSYNEQFF. DNA of the CDR3: TGTGCCAGCAGCTTAGCCGCGGCGGCGGCGACCCCTAGCTCCTACAATGAGCAGTTCTTC.